Below, 17 T cell receptor beta chains from the same sample are listed, as sequenced in a study of PD-1 blockade in classical Hodgkin lymphoma. Clones were read by immunoSEQ multiplex PCR, and TCRdb kept only the in-frame ones, dropping some. Among approximately 60,000 clones, 90% were seen once, and the ten largest hold approximately 9.8%. Each of the patients experienced relapse following autologous stem cell transplantation, and their brentuximab vedotin exposure differed. The sequenced sample was peripheral blood mononuclear cells (PBMCs), obtained at baseline. The receptors derive from a human donor with classical Hodgkin lymphoma.

J is TRBJ1-1 and V is TRBV27; D is undetermined. The CDR3 consists of 14 residues. V was shortened by 6 bases and J by 4 bases, with 15 bases between the two germline ends. Per germline, CDR1 MNHEY and CDR2 SMNVEV (reference sequence). The CDR3 sequence: CASSRRAGSTEAFF. CDR3 in DNA: TGTGCCAGCAGCCGCCGGGCGGGTTCCACTGAAGCTTTCTTT.

The genes are TRBV10-3 and TRBJ2-2, with 14 bases identical to TRBD2. The CDR3 runs to 17 residues. CDR1 is ENHRY and CDR2 is SYGVKD in the germline V gene. The V segment lost 10 bases and the J segment 0 bases; nucleotides outside the gene matches: 7. CDR3 amino acids: CATWTSGRSANTGELFF. CDR3 nucleotide sequence: TGTGCCACTTGGACTAGCGGGAGGTCGGCGAACACCGGGGAGCTGTTTTTT.

The CDR3 nucleotides are TGTGCCAGCAGTTTACCCCGTGGGGGGACAGGGGGCGAGCAGTACTTC. It is translated as CASSLPRGGTGGEQYF. The chain links TRBV28 to TRBJ2-7, with TRBD1 matching over 11 bases. Germline CDR1 is MDHEN and CDR2 is SYDVKM. The CDR3 loop spans 16 amino acids. The junction had 9 bases not matched to a gene; V was cut back by 2 bases and J by 6 bases. The entire variable domain, with the rest obtained from reference TRBV28 and TRBJ2-7, is as follows: DVKVTQSSRYLVKRTGEKVFLECVQDMDHENMFWYRQDPGLGLRLIYFSYDVKMKEKGDIPEGYSVSREKKERFSLILESASTNQTSMYLCASSLPRGGTGGEQYFGPGTRLTVT.

This chain uses TRBV6-5 with TRBJ2-4, with unresolved D. CDR3 size: 14 residues. The germline gives CDR1 MNHEY, CDR2 SVGAGI. Between the trimmed V and J ends, which lost 3 bases and 0 bases, there was a span of 6 bases. The CDR3 DNA follows: TGTGCCAGCAGTTATACACTAGCCAAAAACATTCAGTACTTC. Its translation is CASSYTLAKNIQYF.

The CDR3 protein is CSVDTGYNEQFF. The CDR3 DNA sequence: TGCAGCGTTGATACAGGTTACAATGAGCAGTTCTTC. The chain uses TRBV29-1 and TRBJ2-1, with a tentative D call TRBD1 (5 bases). Trimming took 3 bases from V and 4 from J, leaving 7 bases between them. CDR1 is SQVTM and CDR2 is ANQGSEA in the germline V gene. There are 12 residues in the CDR3.

This chain uses TRBV7-9 with TRBJ2-2, with 8 nucleotides matching TRBD1. The CDR3 extends over 15 amino acids. J was trimmed by 1 base and V by 5 bases; bases with no gene match: 3. Germline V gene lookup returns CDR1 SEHNR and CDR2 FQNEAQ (reference sequence). The CDR3: CASSGDRKNTGELFF. The CDR3 DNA is TGTGCCAGCAGCGGGGACAGGAAGAACACCGGGGAGCTGTTTTTT.

The CDR3 reads CSVEGSGAGSPQETQYF. DNA for the CDR3: TGCAGCGTTGAGGGAAGCGGGGCGGGGAGCCCCCAAGAGACCCAGTACTTC. The chain employs TRBV29-1 and TRBJ2-5; 7 bases align to TRBD2. Per germline, CDR1 SQVTM and CDR2 ANQGSEA. Losses at the gene ends were 3 bases for V and 1 base for J; bases not matched to a gene: 14. This CDR3 region has 17 residues.

This clone was seen only once. This chain connects TRBV28 to TRBJ2-3, with 7 bases aligning to TRBD1. The CDR3 loop spans 16 amino acids. Germline V gene sequence: CDR1 MDHEN, CDR2 SYDVKM. Germline trimming cut 4 bases from V and 2 bases from J; bases unmatched to any gene: 9. This CDR3 is CASSSTGVPHTDTQYF. DNA for the CDR3: TGTGCCAGCAGTTCAACAGGGGTGCCGCACACAGATACGCAGTATTTT.

V is TRBV7-6 and J is TRBJ2-7, with D perhaps TRBD1 (6 bases). This CDR3 is built from 14 residues. Germline V gene data show CDR1 as SGHVS and CDR2 as FNYEAQ. V lost 6 bases and J 2 bases, leaving 14 bases between the germline ends. DNA of the CDR3: TGTGCCAGCAGTCCTCTCGGGACACCCTACGAGCAGTACTTC. This gives the protein CASSPLGTPYEQYF.

The chain recombines TRBV28 with TRBJ2-2, with a weak D call TRBD2 (6 bases). This CDR3 has 14 residues. Germline V gene lookup returns CDR1 MDHEN and CDR2 SYDVKM. The V end was cut by 4 bases, the J end by 1 base, with 7 bases between. The CDR3 nucleotides read TGTGCCAGCAGTTCCGGGAGGAACACCGGGGAGCTGTTTTTT. Its protein product is CASSSGRNTGELFF. Combining the CDR3 with reference TRBV28 and TRBJ2-2 gives the whole variable domain DVKVTQSSRYLVKRTGEKVFLECVQDMDHENMFWYRQDPGLGLRLIYFSYDVKMKEKGDIPEGYSVSREKKERFSLILESASTNQTSMYLCASSSGRNTGELFFGEGSRLTVL.

The rearrangement uses TRBV6-5 and TRBJ1-4, with no clear D. Between the trimmed V and J ends, which lost 0 bases and 8 bases, there was a span of 13 bases. Germline CDR1 is MNHEY and CDR2 is SVGAGI. The CDR3 spans 15 residues. The CDR3 DNA sequence: TGTGCCAGCAGTTACTCGTGGACGGAGCGGGAAAAACTGTTTTTT. Translated, it gives CASSYSWTEREKLFF.

As regards this clone: The identical CDR3 is also encoded by other nucleotide sequences in the sample. DNA of the CDR3: TGTGCCAGCAGTCGCGACTACGAGCAGTACTTC. The encoded protein is CASSRDYEQYF. The chain uses TRBV28 and TRBJ2-7; no clear D. The CDR3 extends over 11 amino acids. Trimming pared 5 bases from V and 3 bases from J, leaving 5 bases between. The germline gives CDR1 MDHEN, CDR2 SYDVKM.

This sequence joins TRBV28 and TRBJ2-7; D possibly uses TRBD1 or TRBD2 (6 bases each). This CDR3 is built from 14 residues. Germline-derived CDR1 and CDR2 are MDHEN and SYDVKM. The V end lost 3 bases, the J end lost 7 bases, and 16 bases lay between the germline ends. DNA for the CDR3: TGTGCCAGCAGTTTGTTTCGGGGGCATGGGGAGCAGTACTTC. Translated, it gives CASSLFRGHGEQYF.

J is TRBJ2-5 and V is TRBV5-1, with D unresolved. Germline CDR1 is SGHRS and CDR2 is YFSETQ. This CDR3 has 14 amino acids. V was pared by 6 bases and J by 4 bases, with 16 bases between. CDR3 sequence (DNA): TGCGCCAGCACCCTCAACCCCCAATTAGAGACCCAGTACTTC. Protein: CASTLNPQLETQYF. The variable domain in full, completed from reference TRBV5-1 and TRBJ2-5, reads KAGVTQTPRYLIKTRGQQVTLSCSPISGHRSVSWYQQTPGQGLQFLFEYFSETQRNKGNFPGRFSGRQFSNSRSEMNVSTLELGDSALYLCASTLNPQLETQYFGPGTRLLVL.

The V gene is TRBV11-1, the J gene TRBJ2-3; D not certain. Per germline, CDR1 SGHAT and CDR2 FQDESV (reference sequence). Between the trimmed V and J ends, which lost 2 bases and 0 bases, there was a span of 6 bases. This CDR3 comprises 14 residues. The CDR3 DNA reads as TGTGCCAGCAGCTTAAAGGATAGCACAGATACGCAGTATTTT. Its protein product is CASSLKDSTDTQYF.

CDR3 coding DNA: TGTGCCACCCCTAGGGACGACAGAACCGGGGAGCTGTTTTTT. It specifies CATPRDDRTGELFF. The V and J genes are TRBV5-6 and TRBJ2-2; perhaps D is TRBD1 or TRBD2 (5 bases each). Trimming removed 9 bases from V and 5 bases from J, with 17 bases in between. CDR1 and CDR2 from the germline V gene are SGHDT and YYEEEE. This CDR3 has 14 residues. Looking up the rest from reference TRBV5-6 and TRBJ2-2 gives the full variable domain: DAGVTQSPTHLIKTRGQQVTLRCSPKSGHDTVSWYQQALGQGPQFIFQYYEEEERQRGNFPDRFSGHQFPNYSSELNVNALLLGDSALYLCATPRDDRTGELFFGEGSRLTVL.

The chain uses TRBV20-1 and TRBJ2-7; D is perhaps TRBD1 (8 bases). Germline V gene lookup returns CDR1 DFQATT and CDR2 SNEGSKA (reference sequence). Trimming cost V 8 bases and J 5 bases, with 13 bases left between them. This CDR3 region has 11 residues. Here the CDR3 reads CSWTGRDEQYF. The CDR3 bases are TGCAGTTGGACAGGGAGGGACGAGCAGTACTTC.